This is a list of T cell receptor beta chains from one sample in a study of blood T cells in healthy people across ages. MiXCR was run by TCRdb on the 5' RACE reads, yielding one entry per CDR3 protein. The sample carries 1.8 million or so distinct CDR3 sequences, roughly 43% recorded once. Sequencing was carried out using blood. The receptors here all came from a human donor in good health. The CDR3 runs from the conserved cysteine through the conserved F or W. Fields, in order: J gene, clone size, V gene, D gene, CDR3 length, CDR3 DNA, CDR3 protein. A D gene is named only where the DNA matches it firmly. Not all rows give a size; the values are once, few, many and, for expanded clones, a class.

j_call: TRBJ1-3
clone_size: NA
v_call: TRBV5-1
d_call: NA
cdr3_length: 13
cdr3_nt: TGCGCCAGCAGCACCGATTCTGGAAACACCATATATTTT
cdr3_aa: CASSTDSGNTIYF

j_call: TRBJ2-7
clone_size: NA
v_call: TRBV3-1
d_call: NA
cdr3_length: 15
cdr3_nt: TGTGCCAGCAGCTCCCGCGGCGGAAGCTCCTACGAGCAGTACTTC
cdr3_aa: CASSSRGGSSYEQYF

j_call: TRBJ2-7
clone_size: NA
v_call: TRBV7-9
d_call: NA
cdr3_length: 15
cdr3_nt: TGTGCCAGCAGTTACGACAGGCTGAGCTCCTACGAGCAGTACTTC
cdr3_aa: CASSYDRLSSYEQYF

j_call: TRBJ2-1
clone_size: few
v_call: TRBV29-1
d_call: TRBD2
cdr3_length: 21
cdr3_nt: TGCAGCGTAAGGGCCTATTTCGGGACAGGGACTAGCGGGGATCGCTACAATGAGCAGTTCTTC
cdr3_aa: CSVRAYFGTGTSGDRYNEQFF

j_call: TRBJ2-7
clone_size: NA
v_call: TRBV7-2
d_call: NA
cdr3_length: 14
cdr3_nt: TGTGCCAGCAGCTTAAGCGGCCTGCTTCACGAGCAGTACTTC
cdr3_aa: CASSLSGLLHEQYF

j_call: TRBJ1-2
clone_size: NA
v_call: TRBV5-1
d_call: NA
cdr3_length: 12
cdr3_nt: TGCGCCAGCAGCTTTGACGGGCATGGCTACACCTTC
cdr3_aa: CASSFDGHGYTF

j_call: TRBJ1-1
clone_size: NA
v_call: TRBV18
d_call: NA
cdr3_length: 15
cdr3_nt: TGTGCCAGCTCACCGCCCAGGGCAATGGACACTGAAGCTTTCTTT
cdr3_aa: CASSPPRAMDTEAFF

j_call: TRBJ2-3
clone_size: NA
v_call: TRBV3-1
d_call: NA
cdr3_length: 16
cdr3_nt: TGTGCCAGCAGCCAAGGTACGGCCGCTAGCACAGATACGCAGTATTTT
cdr3_aa: CASSQGTAASTDTQYF

j_call: TRBJ1-1
clone_size: once
v_call: TRBV29-1
d_call: NA
cdr3_length: 18
cdr3_nt: TGCAGCGTTGAATGGGCGGAGGCCAATCGACAGGTAAACACTGAGGCTTTCTTT
cdr3_aa: CSVEWAEANRQVNTEAFF

j_call: TRBJ2-5
clone_size: NA
v_call: TRBV6-1
d_call: TRBD2
cdr3_length: 15
cdr3_nt: TGTGCCAGCAGGGGGTCCCCGGGGGGACAAGAGACCCAGTACTTC
cdr3_aa: CASRGSPGGQETQYF

j_call: TRBJ2-2
clone_size: few
v_call: TRBV2
d_call: NA
cdr3_length: 15
cdr3_nt: TGTGCCAGCATTAGCGAGCGGACGAACACCGGGGAGCTGTTTTTT
cdr3_aa: CASISERTNTGELFF

j_call: TRBJ2-1
clone_size: NA
v_call: TRBV20-1
d_call: NA
cdr3_length: 14
cdr3_nt: TGCAGTGCTAGTCCCCTGACCGCCTACAATGAGCAGTTCTTC
cdr3_aa: CSASPLTAYNEQFF

j_call: TRBJ2-7
clone_size: NA
v_call: TRBV28
d_call: TRBD1
cdr3_length: 14
cdr3_nt: TGTGCCAGCAGCACGACAGGGGGCTCCTACGAGCGGTACTTC
cdr3_aa: CASSTTGGSYERYF

j_call: TRBJ2-7
clone_size: few
v_call: TRBV7-8
d_call: NA
cdr3_length: 15
cdr3_nt: TGTGCCAGCAGCTCCTTGCCCCCAGGGGTCTACGAGCAGTACTTC
cdr3_aa: CASSSLPPGVYEQYF

j_call: TRBJ1-2
clone_size: few
v_call: TRBV6-6
d_call: NA
cdr3_length: 15
cdr3_nt: TGTGCCAGCAGTCGCCCACGGGGCCAAAGTATGGGCTACACCTTC
cdr3_aa: CASSRPRGQSMGYTF

j_call: TRBJ2-1
clone_size: few
v_call: TRBV20-1
d_call: TRBD2
cdr3_length: 14
cdr3_nt: TGCAGTGCTAGCCCTAGCGGGGGCTTACAGGAGCAGTTCTTC
cdr3_aa: CSASPSGGLQEQFF

j_call: TRBJ1-2
clone_size: few
v_call: TRBV5-5
d_call: NA
cdr3_length: 13
cdr3_nt: TGTGCCAGCATCGAACAGCGGGCCTATGGCTACACCTTC
cdr3_aa: CASIEQRAYGYTF

j_call: TRBJ2-3
clone_size: NA
v_call: TRBV24-1
d_call: NA
cdr3_length: 13
cdr3_nt: TGTGCCACCAGTCTTCCGGGGACAGATACGCAGTATTTT
cdr3_aa: CATSLPGTDTQYF

j_call: TRBJ1-6
clone_size: NA
v_call: TRBV4-3
d_call: NA
cdr3_length: 16
cdr3_nt: TGCGCCAGCAGCCAAGAGGCCGGGTCACGGAATTCACCCCTCCACTTT
cdr3_aa: CASSQEAGSRNSPLHF

j_call: TRBJ2-1
clone_size: NA
v_call: TRBV28
d_call: NA
cdr3_length: 11
cdr3_nt: TGTGCCAGCAGTTCTGTACGTGAACAGTTCTTC
cdr3_aa: CASSSVREQFF

j_call: TRBJ1-2
clone_size: few
v_call: TRBV20-1
d_call: TRBD1
cdr3_length: 13
cdr3_nt: TGCAGTGCTTTCGACAGGGCAGACTATGGCTACACCTTC
cdr3_aa: CSAFDRADYGYTF

j_call: TRBJ2-2
clone_size: NA
v_call: TRBV20-1
d_call: TRBD1
cdr3_length: 14
cdr3_nt: TGCAGTGCTCGACAGACAGGGGGGACCGGGGAGCTGTTTTTT
cdr3_aa: CSARQTGGTGELFF

j_call: TRBJ2-1
clone_size: many
v_call: TRBV15
d_call: TRBD2
cdr3_length: 18
cdr3_nt: TGTGCCACCAGCAGATCCATAGCGGGGACTGCGCATAACAATGAGCAGTTCTTC
cdr3_aa: CATSRSIAGTAHNNEQFF

j_call: TRBJ2-7
clone_size: NA
v_call: TRBV20-1
d_call: TRBD1
cdr3_length: 14
cdr3_nt: TGCAGTGCCTTAGCCGGGACAGGGGTCTACGAGCAGTACTTC
cdr3_aa: CSALAGTGVYEQYF

j_call: TRBJ2-1
clone_size: few
v_call: TRBV12-3/TRBV12-4
d_call: NA
cdr3_length: 20
cdr3_nt: TGTGCCAGCAGTTTAAGGCGCGTCCGGCAGGGAACCCTCTCCTACAATGAGCAGTTCTTC
cdr3_aa: CASSLRRVRQGTLSYNEQFF

j_call: TRBJ2-2
clone_size: few
v_call: TRBV5-4
d_call: NA
cdr3_length: 15
cdr3_nt: TGTGCCAGCACTCGGGGGCGAGAGAACACCGGGGAGCTGTTTTTT
cdr3_aa: CASTRGRENTGELFF

j_call: TRBJ2-4
clone_size: few
v_call: TRBV20-1
d_call: TRBD1
cdr3_length: 13
cdr3_nt: TGCAGTGCTTCCCGGGACAGGGGGGGCATTCAGTACTTC
cdr3_aa: CSASRDRGGIQYF

j_call: TRBJ2-7
clone_size: NA
v_call: TRBV2
d_call: TRBD2
cdr3_length: 15
cdr3_nt: TGTGCCAGCAGTGGCGCAGCGGGGGAATTCTACGAGCAGTACTTC
cdr3_aa: CASSGAAGEFYEQYF

j_call: TRBJ2-3
clone_size: NA
v_call: TRBV28
d_call: NA
cdr3_length: 13
cdr3_nt: TGTGCCAGCGCGGTAACATTCACAGATACGCAGTATTTT
cdr3_aa: CASAVTFTDTQYF

j_call: TRBJ1-1
clone_size: NA
v_call: TRBV28
d_call: TRBD1
cdr3_length: 17
cdr3_nt: TGTGCCAGCAGTTTATACCCTTCGGGACAGGGAAACGCTGAAGCTTTCTTT
cdr3_aa: CASSLYPSGQGNAEAFF

j_call: TRBJ1-5
clone_size: NA
v_call: TRBV28
d_call: TRBD1
cdr3_length: 17
cdr3_nt: TGTGCCAGCAGTTTCAGTATCACAGGGGACCGGGGTCAGCCCCAGCATTTT
cdr3_aa: CASSFSITGDRGQPQHF

j_call: TRBJ2-1
clone_size: many
v_call: TRBV20-1
d_call: NA
cdr3_length: 11
cdr3_nt: TGCAGTGCTAGGGGGAACAATGAGCAGTTCTTC
cdr3_aa: CSARGNNEQFF

j_call: TRBJ2-1
clone_size: NA
v_call: TRBV5-1
d_call: NA
cdr3_length: 16
cdr3_nt: TGCGCCAGTACGGCGGCAAAGGGGTGGAAAGTGAATGAGCAGTTCTTC
cdr3_aa: CASTAAKGWKVNEQFF

j_call: TRBJ2-4
clone_size: NA
v_call: TRBV20-1
d_call: TRBD1
cdr3_length: 12
cdr3_nt: TGCAGTCGAATTGACAGGGGGGATGAGCAGTACTTC
cdr3_aa: CSRIDRGDEQYF

j_call: TRBJ1-1
clone_size: few
v_call: TRBV7-8
d_call: NA
cdr3_length: 14
cdr3_nt: TGTGCCAGCAGCCGACCTCCGACGAACACTGAAGCTTTCTTT
cdr3_aa: CASSRPPTNTEAFF

j_call: TRBJ1-5
clone_size: once
v_call: TRBV2
d_call: NA
cdr3_length: 13
cdr3_nt: TGTGCCAGCAAACTAGACAGTCATCAGCCCCAGCATTTT
cdr3_aa: CASKLDSHQPQHF

j_call: TRBJ1-4
clone_size: few
v_call: TRBV4-1
d_call: NA
cdr3_length: 13
cdr3_nt: TGCGCCAGCAGCCAAGGTAAAAGGAACTGGATTATTTTT
cdr3_aa: CASSQGKRNWIIF

j_call: TRBJ1-5
clone_size: NA
v_call: TRBV15
d_call: NA
cdr3_length: 15
cdr3_nt: TGTGCCACCAGCAGAGGTGACACGGGGGATCAGCCCCAGCATTTT
cdr3_aa: CATSRGDTGDQPQHF

j_call: TRBJ1-1
clone_size: few
v_call: TRBV11-1
d_call: NA
cdr3_length: 14
cdr3_nt: TGTGCCAGCAGCCCACGACCTGGGATCACTGAAGCTTTCTTT
cdr3_aa: CASSPRPGITEAFF

j_call: TRBJ1-1
clone_size: NA
v_call: TRBV12-3/TRBV12-4
d_call: NA
cdr3_length: 13
cdr3_nt: TGTGCCAGCAGTTTACAGGTTGCGTTAGGAGCTTTCTTT
cdr3_aa: CASSLQVALGAFF

j_call: TRBJ2-5
clone_size: NA
v_call: TRBV29-1
d_call: TRBD2
cdr3_length: 16
cdr3_nt: TGCAGCGTTGAGGGGGGAGGGTGGAGATTCCAAGAGACCCAGTACTTC
cdr3_aa: CSVEGGGWRFQETQYF

j_call: TRBJ1-2
clone_size: NA
v_call: TRBV20-1
d_call: NA
cdr3_length: 12
cdr3_nt: TGCAGTGCTCATGAGACACTAGATGGCTACACCTTC
cdr3_aa: CSAHETLDGYTF

j_call: TRBJ1-1
clone_size: NA
v_call: TRBV10-3
d_call: NA
cdr3_length: 12
cdr3_nt: TGTGCCATCAGGGACGGGAACACTGAAGCTTTCTTT
cdr3_aa: CAIRDGNTEAFF

j_call: TRBJ2-5
clone_size: NA
v_call: TRBV28
d_call: NA
cdr3_length: 15
cdr3_nt: TGTGCCAGCAGTTTAGGGCAGGGACCAAGGGAGACCCAGTACTTC
cdr3_aa: CASSLGQGPRETQYF